This T cell receptor beta chain comes out of a study of Ad26.COV2.S vaccination and SARS-CoV-2 variants. Overall study context: Doses of Ad26.COV2.S were injected into muscle once or twice, 56 days apart. Whole-study findings and limits: Comparability of non-spike TCR breadth was observed across vaccine and placebo recipients. Breadth and depth estimates from TCRs may understate total T cell responses.

TCRdb's table, derived via immunoSEQ multiplex PCR, lists solely in-frame clones and lacks some. The sample carries 330,000 or so clones, 90% recorded once. The CDR3 is made up of 12 amino acids. Trimming stripped 5 bases from V and 7 bases from J, with 6 bases between. Germline V gene lookup returns CDR1 SEHNR and CDR2 FQNEAQ (reference sequence). With regard to this clone: Its antigen is undetermined.

Treatment here: some 20 received Ad26.COV2.S at low or high dose, single or two shots; about 5 received placebo; per-sample allocation not given. Sampling took place 63 days after the first vaccine or placebo injection. The specimen comprised peripheral blood, sampled in a trial of Ad26.COV2.S vaccine versus placebo. The sequence was obtained from a person aged 18-60 years who received the Ad26.COV2.S COVID-19 vaccine or a placebo. The genes are TRBV7-9 and TRBJ1-6; D is undetermined. DNA of the CDR3: TGTGCCAGCAGCCACCCGAATTCACCCCTCCACTTT. Translating gives CASSHPNSPLHF.